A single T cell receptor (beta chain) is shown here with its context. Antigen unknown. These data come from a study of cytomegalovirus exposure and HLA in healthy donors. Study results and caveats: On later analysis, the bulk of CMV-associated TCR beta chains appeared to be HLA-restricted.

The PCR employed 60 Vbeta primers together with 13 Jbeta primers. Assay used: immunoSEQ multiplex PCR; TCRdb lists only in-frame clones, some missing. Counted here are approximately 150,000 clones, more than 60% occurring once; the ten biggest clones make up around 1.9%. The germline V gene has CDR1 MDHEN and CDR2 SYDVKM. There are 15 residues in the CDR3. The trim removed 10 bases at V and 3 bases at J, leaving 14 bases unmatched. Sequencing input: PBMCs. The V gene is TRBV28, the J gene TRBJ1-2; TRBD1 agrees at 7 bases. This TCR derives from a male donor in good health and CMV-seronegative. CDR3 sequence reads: CATPRSTGQDYGYTF. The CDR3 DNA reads TGTGCCACCCCTCGATCCACTGGACAGGACTATGGCTACACCTTC.